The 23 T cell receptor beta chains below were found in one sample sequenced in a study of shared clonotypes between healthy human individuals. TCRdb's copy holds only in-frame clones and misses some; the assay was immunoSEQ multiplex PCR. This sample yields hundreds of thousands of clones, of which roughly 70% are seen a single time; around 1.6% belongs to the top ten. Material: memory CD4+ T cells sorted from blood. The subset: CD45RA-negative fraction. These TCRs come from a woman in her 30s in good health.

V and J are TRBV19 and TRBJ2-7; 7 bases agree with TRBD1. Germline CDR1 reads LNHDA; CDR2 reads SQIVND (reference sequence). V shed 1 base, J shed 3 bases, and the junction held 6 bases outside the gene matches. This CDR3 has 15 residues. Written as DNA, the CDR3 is TGTGCCAGTAGTATAGGCGACAGGGATTTCTACGAGCAGTACTTC. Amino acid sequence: CASSIGDRDFYEQYF.

Written as DNA, the CDR3 is TGTGCCACCAGCAGTGATACTGAAAAACTGTTTTTT. Translating it yields CATSSDTEKLFF. The chain has TRBV15 and TRBJ1-4; D call uncertain. The CDR3 is 12 amino acids. Trimming left V 3 bases short and J 7 bases short, with 6 bases between. Germline V gene data show CDR1 as LNHNV and CDR2 as YYDKDF (reference sequence). Full variable domain (remainder filled in from reference TRBV15 and TRBJ1-4): DAMVIQNPRYQVTQFGKPVTLSCSQTLNHNVMYWYQQKSSQAPKLLFHYYDKDFNNEADTPDNFQSRRPNTSFCFLDIRSPGLGDTAMYLCATSSDTEKLFFGSGTQLSVL.

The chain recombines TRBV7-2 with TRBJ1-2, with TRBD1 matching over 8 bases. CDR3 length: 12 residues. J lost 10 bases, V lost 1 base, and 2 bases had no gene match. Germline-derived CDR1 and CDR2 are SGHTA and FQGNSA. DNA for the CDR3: TGTGCCAGCAGCTTAGAGGACAGGGACTACACCTTC. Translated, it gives CASSLEDRDYTF.

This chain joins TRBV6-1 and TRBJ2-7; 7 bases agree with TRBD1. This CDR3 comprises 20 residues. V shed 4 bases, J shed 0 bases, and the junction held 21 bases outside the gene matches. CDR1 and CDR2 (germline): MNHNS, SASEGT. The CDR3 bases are TGTGCCAGCAGTGGGGCTGGTCTTGACAGGGTTGGACTCTCCTCCTACGAGCAGTACTTC. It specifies CASSGAGLDRVGLSSYEQYF.

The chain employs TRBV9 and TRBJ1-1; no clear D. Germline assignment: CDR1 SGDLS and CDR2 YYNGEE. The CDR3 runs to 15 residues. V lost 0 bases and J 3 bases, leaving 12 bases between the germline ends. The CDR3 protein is CASSVAPTRDTEAFF. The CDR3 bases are TGTGCCAGCAGCGTAGCCCCTACAAGGGACACTGAAGCTTTCTTT.

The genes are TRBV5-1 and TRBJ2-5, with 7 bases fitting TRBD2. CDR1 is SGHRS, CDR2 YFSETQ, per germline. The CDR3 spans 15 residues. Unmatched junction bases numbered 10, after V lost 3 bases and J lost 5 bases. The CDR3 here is CASSSHRAGDETQYF. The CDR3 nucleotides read TGCGCCAGCAGCTCACATAGGGCGGGGGACGAGACCCAGTACTTC. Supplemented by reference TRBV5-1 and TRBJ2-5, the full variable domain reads KAGVTQTPRYLIKTRGQQVTLSCSPISGHRSVSWYQQTPGQGLQFLFEYFSETQRNKGNFPGRFSGRQFSNSRSEMNVSTLELGDSALYLCASSSHRAGDETQYFGPGTRLLVL.

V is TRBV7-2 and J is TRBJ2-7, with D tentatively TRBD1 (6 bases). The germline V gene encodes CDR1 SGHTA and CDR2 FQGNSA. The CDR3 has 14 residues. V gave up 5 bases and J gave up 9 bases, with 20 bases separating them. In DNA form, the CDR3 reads TGTGCCAGCAGCGCACCGGGACACCGTACGTCGCAGTACTTC. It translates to CASSAPGHRTSQYF.

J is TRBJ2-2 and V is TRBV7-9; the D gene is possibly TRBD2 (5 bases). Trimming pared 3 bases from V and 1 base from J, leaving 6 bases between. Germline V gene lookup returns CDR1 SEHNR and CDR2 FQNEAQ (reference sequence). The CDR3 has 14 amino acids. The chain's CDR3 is CASSLEVNTGELFF. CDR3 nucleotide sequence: TGTGCCAGCAGCTTGGAGGTGAACACCGGGGAGCTGTTTTTT.

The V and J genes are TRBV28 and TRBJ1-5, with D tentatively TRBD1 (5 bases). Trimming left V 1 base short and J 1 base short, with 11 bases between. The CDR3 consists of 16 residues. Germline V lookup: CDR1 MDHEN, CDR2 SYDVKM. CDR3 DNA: TGTGCCAGCAGTTTATATGGGCAGGGAAGCAATCAGCCCCAGCATTTT. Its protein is CASSLYGQGSNQPQHF.

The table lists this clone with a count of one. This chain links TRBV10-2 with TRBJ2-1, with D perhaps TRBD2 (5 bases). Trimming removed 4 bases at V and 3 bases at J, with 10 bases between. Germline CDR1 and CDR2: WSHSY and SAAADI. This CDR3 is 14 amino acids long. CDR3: CASSGNGIYNEQFF. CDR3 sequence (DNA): TGCGCCAGCAGTGGGAACGGGATCTACAATGAGCAGTTCTTC.

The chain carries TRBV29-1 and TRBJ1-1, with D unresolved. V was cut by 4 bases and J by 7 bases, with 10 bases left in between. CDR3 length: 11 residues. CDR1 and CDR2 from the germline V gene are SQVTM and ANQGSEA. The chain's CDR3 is CSVADTVEAFF. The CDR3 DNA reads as TGCAGCGTTGCAGATACGGTTGAAGCTTTCTTT.

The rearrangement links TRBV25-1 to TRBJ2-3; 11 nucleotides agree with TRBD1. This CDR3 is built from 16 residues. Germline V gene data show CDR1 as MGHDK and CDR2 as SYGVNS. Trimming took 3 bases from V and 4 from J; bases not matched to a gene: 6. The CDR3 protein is CASSDAGQGAADTQYF. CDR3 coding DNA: TGTGCCAGCAGTGACGCTGGACAGGGGGCTGCAGATACGCAGTATTTT.

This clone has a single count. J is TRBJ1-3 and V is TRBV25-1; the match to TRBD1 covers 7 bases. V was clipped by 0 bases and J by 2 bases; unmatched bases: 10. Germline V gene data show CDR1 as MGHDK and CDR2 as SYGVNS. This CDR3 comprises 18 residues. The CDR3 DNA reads TGTGCCAGCAGTGAATATGAGGCCGGGACAGATCCTGGAAACACCATATATTTT. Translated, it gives CASSEYEAGTDPGNTIYF.

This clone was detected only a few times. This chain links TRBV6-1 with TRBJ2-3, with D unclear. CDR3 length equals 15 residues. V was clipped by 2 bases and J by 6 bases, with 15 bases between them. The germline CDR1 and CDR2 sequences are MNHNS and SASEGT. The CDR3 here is CASSELLASVDTQYF. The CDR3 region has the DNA TGTGCCAGCAGTGAATTACTCGCCTCGGTGGATACGCAGTATTTT.

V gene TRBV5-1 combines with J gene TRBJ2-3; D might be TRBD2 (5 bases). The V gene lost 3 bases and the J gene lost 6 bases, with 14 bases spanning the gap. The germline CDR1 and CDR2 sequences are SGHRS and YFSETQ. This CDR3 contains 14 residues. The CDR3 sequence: CASSSGQREDTQYF. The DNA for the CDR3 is TGCGCCAGCAGCTCGGGCCAAAGGGAGGATACGCAGTATTTT.

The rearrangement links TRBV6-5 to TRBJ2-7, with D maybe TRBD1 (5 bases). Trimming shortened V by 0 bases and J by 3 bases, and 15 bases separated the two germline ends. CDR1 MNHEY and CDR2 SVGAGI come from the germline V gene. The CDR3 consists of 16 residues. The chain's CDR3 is CASSYSTAGLDYEQYF. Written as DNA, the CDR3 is TGTGCCAGCAGTTACTCGACGGCAGGGCTGGACTACGAGCAGTACTTC.

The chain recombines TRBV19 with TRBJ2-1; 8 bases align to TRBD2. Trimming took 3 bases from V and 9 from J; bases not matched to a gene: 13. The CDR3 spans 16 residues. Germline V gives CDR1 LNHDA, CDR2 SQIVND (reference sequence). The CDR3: CASSIGLARGRSEQFF. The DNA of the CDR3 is TGTGCCAGTAGTATCGGACTAGCCAGGGGAAGAAGTGAGCAGTTCTTC.

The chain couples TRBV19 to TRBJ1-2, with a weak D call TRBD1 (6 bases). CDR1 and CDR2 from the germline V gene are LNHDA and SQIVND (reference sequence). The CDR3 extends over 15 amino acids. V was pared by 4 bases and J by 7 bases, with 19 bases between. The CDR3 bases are TGTGCCAGTAGTACCCTACAGGGTTTTCTCAGTGGCTACACCTTC. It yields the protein CASSTLQGFLSGYTF.

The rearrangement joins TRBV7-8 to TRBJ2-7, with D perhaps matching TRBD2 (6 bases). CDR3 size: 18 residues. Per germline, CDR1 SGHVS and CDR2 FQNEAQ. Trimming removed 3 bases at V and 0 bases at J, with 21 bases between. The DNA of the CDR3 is TGTGCCAGCAGCTTGGGCCCGGGACTGACAGACCTCTCCTACGAGCAGTACTTC. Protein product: CASSLGPGLTDLSYEQYF.

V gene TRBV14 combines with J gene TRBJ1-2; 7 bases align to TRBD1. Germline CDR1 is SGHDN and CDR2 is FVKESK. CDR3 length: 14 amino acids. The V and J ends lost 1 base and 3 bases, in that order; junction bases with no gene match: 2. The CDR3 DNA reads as TGTGCCAGCAGCCAAGGGACAGGATACTATGGCTACACCTTC. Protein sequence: CASSQGTGYYGYTF.

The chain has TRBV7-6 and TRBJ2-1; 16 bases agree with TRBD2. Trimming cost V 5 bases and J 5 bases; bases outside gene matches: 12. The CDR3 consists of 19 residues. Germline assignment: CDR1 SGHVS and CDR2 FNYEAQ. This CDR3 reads CASSAGTSGRGSMNNEQFF. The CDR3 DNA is TGTGCCAGCAGCGCCGGGACTAGCGGGAGGGGATCTATGAACAATGAGCAGTTCTTC.

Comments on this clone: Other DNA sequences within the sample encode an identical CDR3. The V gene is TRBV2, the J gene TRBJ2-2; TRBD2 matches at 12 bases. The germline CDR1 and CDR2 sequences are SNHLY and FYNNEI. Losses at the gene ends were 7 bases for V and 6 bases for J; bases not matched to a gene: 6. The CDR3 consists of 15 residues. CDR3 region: CASTRLAGVPGELFF. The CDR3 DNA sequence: TGTGCCAGCACGAGACTAGCGGGAGTCCCCGGGGAGCTGTTTTTT.

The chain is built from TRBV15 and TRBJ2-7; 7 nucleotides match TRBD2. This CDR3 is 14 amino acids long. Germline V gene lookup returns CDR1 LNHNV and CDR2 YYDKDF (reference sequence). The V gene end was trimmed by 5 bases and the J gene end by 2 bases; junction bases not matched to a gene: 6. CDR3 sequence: CATSLSGNTYEQYF. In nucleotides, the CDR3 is TGTGCCACCAGCTTAAGCGGGAATACCTACGAGCAGTACTTC.